These 11 T cell receptor beta chains originate from one sample sequenced in a study of blood T cell repertoires in COVID-19. Profiling relied on immunoSEQ multiplex PCR, and the TCRdb table lists in-frame clones only, not all of them. The sample lists 150,000 to 180,000 clones; approximately 80% were seen once. The sequenced sample was peripheral blood. Source of these receptors: a woman aged 55-69 years with COVID-19, enrolled during active disease.

The rearrangement uses TRBV21-1 and TRBJ1-5; TRBD1 was called by the table and not checked on the DNA. TRBV21-1 is a pseudogene locus. The CDR3 covers 16 residues. The CDR3 nucleotides are TGTGCCAGCAGCAAAGCTAGGACAGGGGAAAATCAGCCCCAGCATTTT. Translation gives CASSKARTGENQPQHF.

The rearrangement uses TRBV2 and TRBJ1-5; TRBD1 agrees at 10 bases. V shed 6 bases and J 3 bases; nucleotides not matched to a gene: 17. CDR1 and CDR2 (germline): SNHLY, FYNNEI. The CDR3 has 19 residues. Here the CDR3 DNA reads TGTGCCAGCAGGGGAATGACAGGGGGCATTAAGTATGTCAATCAGCCCCAGCATTTT. Translating it yields CASRGMTGGIKYVNQPQHF.

The V gene is TRBV7-6, the J gene TRBJ1-1, with D possibly TRBD1 on 5 matching bases. Germline lookup yields CDR1 SGHVS and CDR2 FNYEAQ. CDR3 size: 15 residues. V lost 1 base and J lost 2, with 11 bases in between. The DNA of the CDR3 is TGTGCCAGCAGCTTAGGGTGGGGGGACAACACTGAAGCTTTCTTT. This encodes CASSLGWGDNTEAFF.

This chain joins TRBV27 and TRBJ1-2; 8 nucleotides align to TRBD1. From germline, CDR1 is MNHEY and CDR2 SMNVEV (reference sequence). V dropped 3 bases and J dropped 5; count of bases not matched to a gene: 8. There are 15 residues in the CDR3. CDR3 coding DNA: TGTGCCAGCAGTTTTGGACAGGGTGGGGGATATGGCTACACCTTC. Amino acid sequence: CASSFGQGGGYGYTF.

This clone has just a few counts. V is TRBV19 and J is TRBJ1-2; no clear D gene. The germline CDR1 and CDR2 sequences are LNHDA and SQIVND (reference sequence). V lost 3 bases and J 6 bases, leaving 14 bases between the germline ends. This CDR3 spans 14 amino acids. DNA of the CDR3: TGTGCCAGTAGTATCCTCGGAATGCGGGATGGCTACACCTTC. It translates to CASSILGMRDGYTF.

V is TRBV3-1 (or the pseudogene TRBV3-2) and J is TRBJ1-6; D gene ambiguous. CDR3 length: 14 amino acids. The ends were cut back, 4 bases at V and 7 bases at J, with 11 bases in the middle. CDR1 and CDR2 (germline): LGHDT, YNNKEL (reference sequence). This chain's CDR3 is CASSLSEGNSPLHF. The CDR3 DNA reads TGTGCCAGCAGCCTTTCGGAGGGCAATTCACCCCTCCACTTT.

The gene calls are TRBV11-3 and TRBJ2-7; D gene ambiguous. This CDR3 spans 13 amino acids. V was cut by 5 bases and J by 1 base, with 9 bases left in between. The germline V gene encodes CDR1 SGHNT and CDR2 YENEEA. CDR3 in amino acids: CASSPPGSYEQYF. DNA of the CDR3: TGTGCCAGCAGCCCCCCAGGTTCCTACGAGCAGTACTTC. The complete variable domain, with remaining parts taken from reference TRBV11-3 and TRBJ2-7, reads EAGVVQSPRYKIIEKKQPVAFWCNPISGHNTLYWYLQNLGQGPELLIRYENEEAVDDSQLPKDRFSAERLKGVDSTLKIQPAELGDSAVYLCASSPPGSYEQYFGPGTRLTVT.

J is TRBJ2-1 and V is TRBV7-3; 7 bases match TRBD1. V shed 0 bases, J shed 5 bases, and the junction held 4 bases outside the gene matches. The CDR3 totals 15 residues. Per the germline V gene, CDR1 is SGHTA and CDR2 is FQGTGA. This CDR3 is CASSLTAGTDNEQFF. DNA of the CDR3: TGTGCCAGCAGCTTAACGGCCGGGACAGACAATGAGCAGTTCTTC.

V gene TRBV6-4 combines with J gene TRBJ2-1, with 7 positions matching TRBD1. CDR3 length equals 14 residues. Germline V gene sequence: CDR1 MRHNA, CDR2 SNTAGT. Trimming took 6 bases from V and 5 from J; bases not matched to a gene: 7. Here the CDR3 reads CASSPGTANNEQFF. CDR3 nucleotide sequence: TGTGCCAGCAGCCCCGGGACAGCTAACAATGAGCAGTTCTTC.

The chain carries TRBV19 and TRBJ1-1; D is unresolved. CDR1 and CDR2 (germline): LNHDA, SQIVND (reference sequence). V lost 8 bases, J lost 8 bases, and 12 bases lay in between. The CDR3 has 11 amino acids. CDR3 amino acids: CASAAFREAFF. The CDR3 DNA reads TGTGCCAGTGCAGCCTTCAGGGAAGCTTTCTTT.

At least ten counts were recorded for this clone. This rearrangement joins TRBV27 to TRBJ1-3, with 11 bases identical to TRBD1. The V gene end was trimmed by 5 bases and the J gene end by 2 bases; junction bases not matched to a gene: 8. The CDR3 runs 17 residues. Per the germline V gene, CDR1 is MNHEY and CDR2 is SMNVEV (reference sequence). This chain's CDR3 is CASSPRTGGITGNTIYF. DNA of the CDR3: TGTGCCAGCAGTCCCCGGACAGGGGGCATCACTGGAAACACCATATATTTT.